One sample yielded the 17 T cell receptor beta chains listed below, sequenced in a study of Ad26.COV2.S vaccination and SARS-CoV-2 variants. The method was immunoSEQ multiplex PCR; TCRdb's version includes in-frame clones alone and lacks a portion of them. The data contain 400,000 or so clones, approximately 86% of them singletons. The treatment: around 19 received Ad26.COV2.S at low or high dose, single or two shots; about 5 received placebo; per-sample allocation not given. Sampling was done on day 63 after the first vaccine or placebo injection. The sample was peripheral blood, taken in a trial of Ad26.COV2.S vaccine versus placebo. These receptors were collected from a person between 18 and 65 years old who received the Ad26.COV2.S COVID-19 vaccine or a placebo.

In the case of this clone: Additional DNA sequences in this sample encode the identical CDR3. In DNA form, the CDR3 reads TGCGCCAGCAGCTTGAGGGTGGGGAACACTGAAGCTTTCTTT. Its translation is CASSLRVGNTEAFF. V gene TRBV5-1 combines with J gene TRBJ1-1, with D hard to call. Germline V gene data show CDR1 as SGHRS and CDR2 as YFSETQ. This CDR3 comprises 14 residues. V dropped 1 base and J dropped 1 base, with 8 bases sitting between them.

CDR3 region: CASSQRTRNNEKLFF. DNA of the CDR3: TGCGCCAGCAGTCAACGGACACGGAATAATGAAAAACTGTTTTTT. This sequence joins TRBV23-1 and TRBJ1-4, with a weak D call TRBD1 (5 bases). TRBV23-1 is an ORF, and what it does is uncertain. The CDR3 has 15 residues. Trimming removed 2 bases at V and 4 bases at J, with 11 bases between.

This chain links TRBV29-1 with TRBJ2-1, with TRBD2 identical over 11 bases. Trimming cost V 6 bases and J 4 bases; bases outside gene matches: 8. This CDR3 region has 15 residues. Germline V lookup: CDR1 SQVTM, CDR2 ANQGSEA. The CDR3 DNA follows: TGCAGCGTCAAAACACTAGCGGGGGTTTACAATGAGCAGTTCTTC. It yields the protein CSVKTLAGVYNEQFF.

V gene TRBV19 combines with J gene TRBJ1-1, with D possibly being TRBD1 (5 bases). Germline-derived CDR1 and CDR2 are LNHDA and SQIVND (reference sequence). Trimming cost V 4 bases and J 4 bases, with 10 bases left between them. The CDR3 runs 13 residues. CDR3: CASSSRVSTEAFF. In nucleotides, the CDR3 is TGTGCCAGTAGTAGCAGGGTAAGCACTGAAGCTTTCTTT.

This chain joins TRBV4-1 and TRBJ2-2, with D perhaps being TRBD1 or TRBD2 (5 bases each). This CDR3 is built from 15 residues. Trimming stripped 1 base from V and 6 bases from J, with 12 bases between. From germline, CDR1 is MGHRA and CDR2 YSYEKL. The CDR3 coding sequence is TGCGCCAGCAGCCAAGGGGGACGGATTCCCGGGGAGCTGTTTTTT. This sequence encodes CASSQGGRIPGELFF.

A few counts support this clone. V is TRBV5-4 and J is TRBJ2-7; TRBD1 matches 9 bases. CDR1 and CDR2 from the germline V gene are SGHNT and YYREEE (reference sequence). V lost 2 bases, J lost 1 base, and 4 bases stayed unmatched. The CDR3 length is 15 residues. CDR3: CASSLETGGSYEQYF. Here the CDR3 DNA reads TGTGCCAGCAGCTTAGAGACAGGGGGATCCTACGAGCAGTACTTC.

The chain couples TRBV7-2 to TRBJ2-1; unclear D gene. This CDR3 comprises 16 residues. The germline gives CDR1 SGHTA, CDR2 FQGNSA. The ends were cut back, 4 bases at V and 3 bases at J, with 16 bases in the middle. Here the CDR3 DNA reads TGTGCCAGCAGCTCCCCTACGATATCTGGCTACAATGAGCAGTTCTTC. Translation gives CASSSPTISGYNEQFF.

This clone appeared once. The gene calls are TRBV6-5 and TRBJ2-7, with D maybe TRBD2 (5 bases). V gave up 3 bases and J gave up 3 bases, with 12 bases separating them. CDR1 and CDR2 from the germline V gene are MNHEY and SVGAGI. This CDR3 contains 14 residues. CDR3: CASSYLGLRYEQYF. In DNA form, the CDR3 reads TGTGCCAGCAGTTATTTAGGACTCCGCTACGAGCAGTACTTC.

This clone was detected only a few times. Other nucleotide sequences from this sample produce the same CDR3. The gene calls are TRBV7-9 and TRBJ2-7; D remains unclear. The length of the CDR3 is 13 residues. Germline V CDR1 and CDR2: SEHNR, FQNEAQ (reference sequence). Trimming left V 2 bases short and J 7 bases short, with 12 bases between. The CDR3 protein is CASSLNSLGEQYF. CDR3 coding DNA: TGTGCCAGCAGCTTAAATTCCCTTGGGGAGCAGTACTTC.

The chain joins TRBV6-2 or TRBV6-3 to TRBJ1-1; 7 positions match TRBD1. Trimming at V came to 2 bases and at J to 7 bases, leaving 10 bases not matched to a gene. This CDR3 spans 15 amino acids. CDR1 and CDR2 (germline): MNHEY, SVGEGT. The CDR3 region has the DNA TGTGCCAGCAGTTACCGCCGGGACAGACCTAATGAAGCTTTCTTT. Its translation: CASSYRRDRPNEAFF.

This chain uses TRBV2 with TRBJ1-5; TRBD1 agrees at 7 bases. In germline, CDR1 is SNHLY, CDR2 FYNNEI. V shed 7 bases and J 2 bases; nucleotides not matched to a gene: 8. The CDR3 has 15 amino acids. The CDR3 DNA is TGTGCCAGCACCTCGACAGGGTACGGCAATCAGCCCCAGCATTTT. This gives the protein CASTSTGYGNQPQHF.

V is TRBV29-1 and J is TRBJ1-1, with no clear D. Trimming took off 7 bases at V and 5 bases at J, with 14 bases between the two ends. The CDR3 loop spans 12 amino acids. Germline V gives CDR1 SQVTM, CDR2 ANQGSEA. The CDR3 protein is CSERDSLTEAFF. DNA of the CDR3: TGCAGCGAAAGGGATTCTCTTACTGAAGCTTTCTTT. Full variable domain (outside the CDR3, taken from reference TRBV29-1 and TRBJ1-1): SAVISQKPSRDICQRGTSLTIQCQVDSQVTMMFWYRQQPGQSLTLIATANQGSEATYESGFVIDKFPISRPNLTFSTLTVSNMSPEDSSIYLCSERDSLTEAFFGQGTRLTVV.

The chain carries TRBV2 and TRBJ2-7, with 8 bases aligning to TRBD2. Per the germline V gene, CDR1 is SNHLY and CDR2 is FYNNEI. V dropped 6 bases and J dropped 4; count of bases not matched to a gene: 5. The CDR3 consists of 13 residues. In DNA form, the CDR3 reads TGTGCCAGCAGCCCAGCGGGGGAATACGAGCAGTACTTC. Translated: CASSPAGEYEQYF.

This clone was picked up a small number of times. CDR3 region: CASRPYRGSSPLHF. The CDR3 bases are TGTGCCAGCAGGCCATACAGGGGGAGTTCACCCCTCCACTTT. This rearrangement joins TRBV6-5 to TRBJ1-6; 8 bases fit TRBD1. The CDR3 sequence is 14 residues long. The J segment lost 9 bases and the V segment lost 6 bases, leaving 7 bases of the junction unmatched. Germline assignment: CDR1 MNHEY and CDR2 SVGAGI.

This chain links TRBV7-8 with TRBJ2-7, with D uncertain. CDR1 SGHVS and CDR2 FQNEAQ come from the germline V gene. The CDR3 sequence is 15 residues long. The germline V and J ends were trimmed by 0 bases and 4 bases, with 13 bases remaining between them. DNA of the CDR3: TGTGCCAGCAGCTTAGCTGGGGTCCTAGGGTACGAGCAGTACTTC. The encoded protein is CASSLAGVLGYEQYF.

This clone was counted only a few times. The conserved closing phenylalanine or tryptophan is absent in this CDR3, likely reflecting a read error. The limits of the CDR3 on the DNA are not certain, so only TCRdb's listed CDR3 is given. The rearrangement links TRBV19 to TRBJ1-2; TRBD1, the table's D call, was not compared with the DNA. Germline lookup yields CDR1 LNHDA and CDR2 SQIVND (reference sequence). The CDR3 contains 8 residues when both ends are counted. CDR3: CASSKTGD.

This clone appeared once. This chain joins TRBV6-5 and TRBJ2-7, with 7 bases matching TRBD1. The V gene's germline CDR1 is MNHEY and CDR2 SVGAGI. J was trimmed by 2 bases and V by 0 bases; bases with no gene match: 4. There are 15 residues in the CDR3. The CDR3 DNA reads as TGTGCCAGCAGTTACTCGTACAGGGGACCCTACGAGCAGTACTTC. The encoded protein is CASSYSYRGPYEQYF.